The 2 T cell receptor beta chains in this list originate from one sample, sequenced in a study of multiple sclerosis patients with progressive multifocal leukoencephalopathy. Time point given: before natalizumab initiation. TCRdb's table, derived via immunoSEQ multiplex PCR, lists solely in-frame clones and lacks some. The sample yields tens of thousands of clones, around nine tenths seen once. Sequenced sample: PBMCs. The receptors stem from a human donor with multiple sclerosis.

In its sample, this clone was seen once. This chain uses TRBV29-1 with TRBJ1-2; TRBD1 aligns across 7 bases. The ends lost 6 bases at V and 2 bases at J; junction bases unmatched: 21. Germline V lookup: CDR1 SQVTM, CDR2 ANQGSEA. This CDR3 spans 18 amino acids. The CDR3 region has the DNA TGCAGCGTAGAAAGCCGGGACAGTCAGGGGAGGGGCAACTATGGCTACACCTTC. It specifies CSVESRDSQGRGNYGYTF. The whole variable domain, filled in from reference TRBV29-1 and TRBJ1-2, reads SAVISQKPSRDICQRGTSLTIQCQVDSQVTMMFWYRQQPGQSLTLIATANQGSEATYESGFVIDKFPISRPNLTFSTLTVSNMSPEDSSIYLCSVESRDSQGRGNYGYTFGSGTRLTVV.

J is TRBJ2-2 and V is TRBV29-1; the D call may be TRBD1 or TRBD2 (5 bases each). This CDR3 spans 13 amino acids. V gave up 6 bases and J gave up 5 bases, with 13 bases separating them. The V gene's germline CDR1 is SQVTM and CDR2 ANQGSEA. The CDR3: CSVGTLLTGELFF. CDR3 coding DNA: TGCAGCGTGGGGACCCTGCTGACCGGGGAGCTGTTTTTT.